These T cell receptor beta chains were read from a single sample in a study of beta chain features in type 1 diabetes. Here immunoSEQ multiplex PCR was the method, and the copy in TCRdb shows in-frame clones only, minus some. The repertoire holds a few hundred thousand clones, roughly 13% seen once, with roughly 0.018% in the top ten. The specimen sequenced was naive CD4+ T cells from blood. The receptors originated from a man aged 25-45 years with type 1 diabetes. The CDR3 runs from the conserved cysteine through the conserved F or W. The D gene is left open where the match is weak. Some rows have no size entry. The others give once, few or many, or a class for an expanded clone.

abundance	d_gene	v_gene	j_gene	CDR3nt	CDR3aa
NA	TRBD2	TRBV4-2	TRBJ2-2	TGTGCCAGCAGCCAAGCAGGACTAGCAATTACCACCGGGGAGCTGTTTTTT	CASSQAGLAITTGELFF
NA	TRBD2	TRBV5-1	TRBJ2-2	TGCGCCAGCGCACTAGCGGGTTATGCCGGGGAGCTGTTTTTT	CASALAGYAGELFF
NA	NA	TRBV9	TRBJ2-3	TGTGCCAGCAGCGTAGCGGGACAAGCACCCACAGATACGCAGTATTTT	CASSVAGQAPTDTQYF
NA	NA	TRBV7-2	TRBJ2-2	TGTGCCAGCAGCTCGAGTCGGGATGTGGCGAACACCGGGGAGCTGTTTTTT	CASSSSRDVANTGELFF
few	NA	TRBV9	TRBJ2-5	TGTGCCAGCAGCGTAGAACCAGAGGGTGTTATTGAGACCCAGTACTTC	CASSVEPEGVIETQYF
NA	NA	TRBV2	TRBJ1-5	TGTGCCAGCTCCCCCCACAGCCACGGCAATCAGCCCCAGCATTTT	CASSPHSHGNQPQHF
once	TRBD1	TRBV6-1	TRBJ1-1	TGTGCCAGCAGTCGACAGGGAAGTACTGAAGCTTTCTTT	CASSRQGSTEAFF
few	TRBD1	TRBV30	TRBJ2-1	TGTGCCTGGAGTCTTACAGGGGGGATCAATGAGCAGTTCTTC	CAWSLTGGINEQFF
NA	NA	TRBV5-1	TRBJ2-5	TGCGCCAGCAGCTTGGCGGCGCCTCAGGTCTTGGAGACCCAGTACTTC	CASSLAAPQVLETQYF
NA	NA	TRBV28	TRBJ2-7	TGTGCCAGCACCACTTACGAGAACGAGCAGTACTTC	CASTTYENEQYF